These 2 T cell receptor beta chains were sequenced from one sample in a study of memory CD4+ T cells and cytomegalovirus serostatus. Assay: immunoSEQ multiplex PCR; the TCRdb copy retains only in-frame clones and omits some. The sample records under 50,000 clones, about 73% being singletons. Single viable CD3+CD4+CD8-CD45RO+ cells were sorted as the memory CD4+ T cells. The sequenced material came from memory CD4+ T cells from blood. The source of these receptors is an adult in good health and CMV-seronegative.

The chain couples TRBV4-3 to TRBJ1-1; possible D gene TRBD1, 6 bases. The CDR3 totals 16 residues. V lost 1 base to trimming and J lost 2 bases, with 14 bases between them. Germline V gene data show CDR1 as LGHNA and CDR2 as YSLEER. CDR3 region: CASSQGPDRVNTEAFF. The CDR3 nucleotides are TGCGCCAGCAGCCAAGGGCCGGACAGAGTAAACACTGAAGCTTTCTTT.

The chain carries TRBV29-1 and TRBJ1-2; D gene ambiguous. The CDR3 is made up of 13 amino acids. V lost 2 bases and J 0 bases, leaving 7 bases between the germline ends. Germline V gives CDR1 SQVTM, CDR2 ANQGSEA. The CDR3 protein is CSVEKESNYGYTF. The CDR3 DNA sequence: TGCAGCGTTGAAAAGGAGTCTAACTATGGCTACACCTTC.